The following is a T cell receptor beta chain sequence with its context. In the original processing: The assay estimated nucleated cells by amplifying reference gene primers. Libraries were prepared by immunoSEQ multiplex PCR; TCRdb keeps only in-frame clonotypes and omits some of them. The V and J calls and clone size are taken from that table; D and trimming were inferred from the DNA. The sample yields 300,000 or so clones, about 89% seen once. This entry is derived from a study of blood T cell repertoires in COVID-19. Study at large: In each case, the material was cDNA or gDNA derived from T cells, B-cell-depleted T cells, or PBMCs.

Followed over time, Seattle patients had been enrolled while infection was active. Germline V gives CDR1 LGHNA, CDR2 YNFKEQ. The CDR3 has 16 amino acids. Trimming took 5 bases from V and 6 from J; bases not matched to a gene: 10. V is TRBV4-2 and J is TRBJ1-1, with TRBD1 matching 12 bases. The TCR originated in a woman younger than 45 with COVID-19, enrolled during active disease. Sequenced material: peripheral blood. CDR3: CASSTRDRGRLAEAFF. DNA for the CDR3: TGTGCCAGCAGCACACGGGACAGGGGGCGACTCGCTGAAGCTTTCTTT.